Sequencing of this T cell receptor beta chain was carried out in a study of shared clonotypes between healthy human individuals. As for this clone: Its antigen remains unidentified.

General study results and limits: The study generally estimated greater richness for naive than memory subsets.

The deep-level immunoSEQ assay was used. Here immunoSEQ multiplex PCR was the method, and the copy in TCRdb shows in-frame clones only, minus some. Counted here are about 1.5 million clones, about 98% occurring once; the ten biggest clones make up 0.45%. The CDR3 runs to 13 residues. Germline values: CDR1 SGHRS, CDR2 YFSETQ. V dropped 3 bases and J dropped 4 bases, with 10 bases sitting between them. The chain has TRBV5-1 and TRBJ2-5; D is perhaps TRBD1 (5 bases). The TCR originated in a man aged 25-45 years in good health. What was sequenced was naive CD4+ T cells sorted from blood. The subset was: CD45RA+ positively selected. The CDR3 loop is CASSSPQGETQYF. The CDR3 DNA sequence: TGCGCCAGCAGCTCCCCGCAGGGAGAGACCCAGTACTTC.